A selection of T cell receptor beta chains follows, all from one sample in a study of Ad26.COV2.S vaccination and SARS-CoV-2 variants. The data were produced by immunoSEQ multiplex PCR, yet TCRdb's version contains in-frame clones alone and is incomplete. This sample has about 480,000 clones, with roughly nine tenths found just once. This material consisted of peripheral blood, taken in a trial of Ad26.COV2.S vaccine versus placebo. These TCRs come from a person between 18 and 65 years old who received the Ad26.COV2.S COVID-19 vaccine or a placebo. CDR3s include the opening cysteine and the closing phenylalanine or tryptophan. The D gene is left open where the match is weak. Some rows have no size entry. The others give once, few or many, or a class for an expanded clone.

j_gene | abundance | v_gene | d_gene | CDR3nt | CDR3aa
TRBJ2-7 | few | TRBV5-4 | TRBD1 | TGTGCCAGCAGCTTACCGGGACAGGCAGCCTACGAGCAGTACTTC | CASSLPGQAAYEQYF
TRBJ2-7 | NA | TRBV28 | NA | TGTGCCAGCGCCACCCCTCGGGGGCTCTCTTACGAGCAGTACTTC | CASATPRGLSYEQYF
TRBJ1-2 | NA | TRBV2 | NA | TGTGCCAGCAGTGGACAGTTAGGCGGCGGCTACACCTTC | CASSGQLGGGYTF
TRBJ1-6 | NA | TRBV9 | NA | TGTGCCAGCAGCGAAACCCCTGGGGCGGGCGCACCCCTCCACTTT | CASSETPGAGAPLHF
TRBJ2-4 | NA | TRBV15 | NA | TGTGCCACCAGCAGAGATCGGGCTTCCAAATCCAAAAACATTCAGTACTTC | CATSRDRASKSKNIQYF
TRBJ2-5 | NA | TRBV28 | NA | TGTGCCAGCAGTCCCACCGCCGGGACTCCAGGAGTGGCCCAGTACTTC | CASSPTAGTPGVAQYF
TRBJ1-1 | NA | TRBV5-1 | NA | TGCGCCAGCAGCTTGGCGGGAGCTCGTGAAGCTTTCTTT | CASSLAGAREAFF
TRBJ2-5 | NA | TRBV6-2/TRBV6-3 | NA | TGTGCCAGCAGTTACGGGGCCACAACCCAGTACTTC | CASSYGATTQYF
TRBJ2-1 | NA | TRBV7-8 | NA | TGTGCCAGCAGCTCGGTTTCCTTCGAGGGTGAGCAGTTCTTC | CASSSVSFEGEQFF
TRBJ2-2 | once | TRBV28 | NA | TGTGCCAGCAGCCCAGGGATTAGGGAGCTGTTTTTT | CASSPGIRELFF
TRBJ1-2 | NA | TRBV6-5 | NA | TGTGCCAGCAGTTCGGGACCATTCTATGGCTACACTTTC | CASSSGPFYGYTF
TRBJ2-1 | NA | TRBV10-3 | NA | TGTGCCATCAGTGAGCAGGGGCCCATACGAAGCTCCTACAATGAGCAGTTCTTC | CAISEQGPIRSSYNEQFF
TRBJ2-1 | NA | TRBV11-2 | NA | TGTGCCAGCAGCCCCCGGGGGCGGTTGCGGGATAGGAATGAGCAGTTCTTC | CASSPRGRLRDRNEQFF
TRBJ2-5 | NA | TRBV10-3 | NA | TGTGCCATCAGTGGTGGGGAGACCCAGTACTTC | CAISGGETQYF
TRBJ2-2 | NA | TRBV5-6 | NA | TGTGCCACCCACCCAGGCTGGCGGGAGAACACCGGGGAGCTGTTTTTT | CATHPGWRENTGELFF
TRBJ2-1 | NA | TRBV11-1 | NA | TGTGCCAGCAGCTTACGGCGGGACCTCCATGAGCAGTTCTTC | CASSLRRDLHEQFF
TRBJ2-5 | NA | TRBV9 | NA | TGTGCCAGCAGCGTAGGCGGGGTACAAGAGACCCAGTACTTC | CASSVGGVQETQYF
TRBJ2-2 | many | TRBV6-5 | NA | TGTGCCAGCAGTTACAACACCGGGGAGCTGTTTTTT | CASSYNTGELFF
TRBJ2-7 | NA | TRBV27 | NA | TGTGCCAGCAGTTTTGGGAAAAACTACGAGCAGTACTTC | CASSFGKNYEQYF
TRBJ1-1 | NA | TRBV5-6 | NA | TGTGCCAGCCGAGCTTGGTTCGCCAGGGCGGAGAGGAACACTGAAGCTTTCTTT | CASRAWFARAERNTEAFF
TRBJ2-2 | few | TRBV5-1 | NA | TGCGCCAGCTCTCTACAGTGGACCATTGGGGGGGAGCTGTTTTTT | CASSLQWTIGGELFF
TRBJ2-1 | once | TRBV7-3 | NA | TGTGCCAGCAGCTTAACGTGGGCAAATGAGCAGTTCTTC | CASSLTWANEQFF
TRBJ2-7 | NA | TRBV7-2 | TRBD2 | TGTGCCAGCAGCTGGACTAGCGGGAACTACGAGCAGTACTTC | CASSWTSGNYEQYF
TRBJ2-7 | NA | TRBV7-9 | NA | TGTGCCAGCAGTTCCCGCGGTGTAGGGTCCCACGAGCAGTACTTC | CASSSRGVGSHEQYF
TRBJ1-4 | NA | TRBV12-3/TRBV12-4 | NA | TGTGCCAGCAGTGCTCTCGAAAAACTGTTTTTT | CASSALEKLFF
TRBJ2-7 | few | TRBV9 | TRBD1 | TGTGCCAGCAGCGTAGTAGGGACAGGGCTCTACGAGCAGTACTTC | CASSVVGTGLYEQYF
TRBJ2-2 | NA | TRBV19 | TRBD2 | TGTGCCAGTAAGCGGGAGGGCCCCGGGGAGCTGTTTTTT | CASKREGPGELFF
TRBJ1-1 | NA | TRBV25-1 | NA | TGTGCCAGCAGTGTAGCTAATAACGGGGAAGCTTTCTTT | CASSVANNGEAFF
TRBJ1-3 | NA | TRBV29-1 | NA | TGCAGCGTTTCCCCGGCCGGGGACGCCATATATTTT | CSVSPAGDAIYF
TRBJ2-7 | NA | TRBV29-1 | NA | TGCAGCGTTGCCGGCGGGTACGAGCAGTACTTC | CSVAGGYEQYF
TRBJ1-2 | NA | TRBV7-2 | NA | TGTGCCAGCAGCGACGGGACGGTCGCTAACTATGGCTACACCTTC | CASSDGTVANYGYTF
TRBJ2-3 | NA | TRBV29-1 | NA | TGCAGCGTTGGGTCCACATCAGATACGCAGTATTTT | CSVGSTSDTQYF
TRBJ2-7 | once | TRBV7-9 | TRBD1 | TGTGCCAGCACCCAGGGGGCCTACTCCTACGAGCAGTACTTC | CASTQGAYSYEQYF
TRBJ1-4 | once | TRBV27 | NA | TGTGCCAGCAGACCGACAGTTTGGGGTGAAAAACTGTTTTTT | CASRPTVWGEKLFF
TRBJ1-1 | once | TRBV28 | TRBD1 | TGTGCCAGCAGTCAACGACAGGGGGCTCTTACTGAAGCTTTCTTT | CASSQRQGALTEAFF
TRBJ2-2 | NA | TRBV2 | NA | TGTGCCAGCATCCCAGAGAACACCGGGGAGCTGTTTTTT | CASIPENTGELFF
TRBJ2-7 | NA | TRBV4-3 | TRBD2 | TGCGCCAGCAGCCAAGATTTCGGAGCGGGAGTTGACGAGCAGTACTTC | CASSQDFGAGVDEQYF
TRBJ2-1 | NA | TRBV7-2 | TRBD1 | TGTGCCAGCAGCCCCGACAGGGGTGCCTACAATGAGCAGTTCTTC | CASSPDRGAYNEQFF
TRBJ2-2 | NA | TRBV5-6 | NA | TGTGCCAGCAGCTTGGAAAGCACCGGGGAGCTGTTTTTT | CASSLESTGELFF
TRBJ1-1 | NA | TRBV6-6 | TRBD1 | TGTGCCAGCAGTTTCCAGACAGGGGCTGAAGCTTTCTTT | CASSFQTGAEAFF
TRBJ2-1 | NA | TRBV7-2 | TRBD2 | TGTGCCAGCAGCTCCCGGACTAGCGGGAGGAGGGATGAGCAGTTCTTC | CASSSRTSGRRDEQFF
TRBJ1-2 | NA | TRBV30 | NA | TGTGCCTGGAGTCCCCCACGGGCGGCGGTGAGGGGCTACACCTTC | CAWSPPRAAVRGYTF
TRBJ2-5 | NA | TRBV5-6 | NA | TGTGCCAGCAGCCGTCTCCAAGAGACCCAGTACTTC | CASSRLQETQYF
TRBJ2-3 | NA | TRBV6-2/TRBV6-3 | TRBD1 | TGTGCCAGCAGTTACGGGACAGGTTGGCCGTATTTT | CASSYGTGWPYF
TRBJ1-2 | NA | TRBV5-6 | NA | TGTGCCAGCAGCCCAATTACAGATTTCTATGGCTACACCTTC | CASSPITDFYGYTF
TRBJ1-2 | NA | TRBV30 | NA | TGTGCCTGGAGTGTAGGGGGACCCAACTATGGCTACACCTTC | CAWSVGGPNYGYTF
TRBJ2-1 | NA | TRBV5-1 | NA | TGCGCCAGCAGACCGGGAGCCCTGTCCTACAATGAGCAGTTCTTC | CASRPGALSYNEQFF
TRBJ1-5 | NA | TRBV7-9 | NA | TGTGCCAGCAGCCGCGACAGTAGCAATCAGCCCCAGCATTTT | CASSRDSSNQPQHF
TRBJ2-7 | NA | TRBV29-1 | NA | TGCAGCGTTGGAGTAAGCTCCTACGAGCAGTACTTC | CSVGVSSYEQYF
TRBJ2-7 | NA | TRBV5-5 | TRBD2 | TGTGCCAGCAGCTTGACTAGCGGGGGTTCCTACGAGCAGTACTTC | CASSLTSGGSYEQYF
TRBJ2-7 | NA | TRBV6-5 | TRBD2 | TGTGCCAGCAGTCCACTAGCGGGGGAATCCTACGAGCAGTACTTC | CASSPLAGESYEQYF
TRBJ2-1 | NA | TRBV5-5 | NA | TGTGCCAGCAGCTTGGCCGTGGAGCAGTTCTTC | CASSLAVEQFF